A single sample is the source of the 21 T cell receptor beta chains below, sequenced in a study of metastatic and nonmetastatic thyroid tumors. TCRdb re-called clones from the PCR reads using MiXCR. The sample contains some 30,000 clones, under 14% of which appear only once. All patients were treatment-naive before thyroid surgery. Sequencing was performed on blood. These receptors originate from a female donor with papillary thyroid cancer or a benign thyroid nodule (not recorded which). Some clones in this sample may be carry-over from other donors' samples.

In its sample, this clone ranks as medium-sized. The V and J genes are TRBV28 and TRBJ1-6; D remains unclear. The CDR3 totals 19 residues. V lost 1 base and J 6 bases, leaving 22 bases between the germline ends. In germline, CDR1 is MDHEN, CDR2 SYDVKM. The CDR3 DNA is TGTGCCAGCAGTTTATACCCCCCGGCTCGCTCTCCCCCTAATTCACCCCTCCACTTT. Translating gives CASSLYPPARSPPNSPLHF.

The table lists this clone with many counts. The rearrangement joins TRBV7-2 to TRBJ1-2; the match to TRBD1 covers 10 bases. The CDR3 spans 14 residues. V gave up 4 bases and J gave up 2 bases; unmatched junction bases: 1. The V gene's germline CDR1 is SGHTA and CDR2 FQGNSA. Written as DNA, the CDR3 is TGTGCCAGCAGCTCGGGACAGGGGAACTATGGCTACACCTTC. Residues: CASSSGQGNYGYTF.

This clone was seen ten or more times. The rearrangement links TRBV6-1 to TRBJ2-3; possible D gene TRBD2, 5 bases. The CDR3 length is 14 residues. V was pared by 7 bases and J by 2 bases, with 13 bases between. Germline V gene sequence: CDR1 MNHNS, CDR2 SASEGT. The CDR3 DNA sequence: TGTGCCAGCACTAGCCCCAGTTACACAGATACGCAGTATTTT. Encoded protein: CASTSPSYTDTQYF.

The table lists this clone with many counts. This sequence joins TRBV28 and TRBJ2-3, with 7 bases identical to TRBD2. The germline CDR1 and CDR2 sequences are MDHEN and SYDVKM. This CDR3 contains 16 residues. The ends lost 6 bases at V and 4 bases at J; junction bases unmatched: 13. For the CDR3, the DNA is TGTGCCAGCAGCCTCTCAGGGAGGGTAGGCGCAGATACGCAGTATTTT. Translating gives CASSLSGRVGADTQYF.

The table lists this clone with a count of one. The chain links TRBV28 to TRBJ2-7; D might be TRBD1 (5 bases). This CDR3 is built from 12 residues. Germline V lookup: CDR1 MDHEN, CDR2 SYDVKM. Between the trimmed V and J ends, which lost 10 bases and 3 bases, there was a span of 13 bases. The CDR3 spells CATRYRRYEQYF. CDR3 sequence (DNA): TGTGCCACGAGGTACAGGCGCTACGAGCAGTACTTC.

The sample holds many counts of this clone. The chain links TRBV30 to TRBJ1-6; 11 positions match TRBD1. The J segment lost 9 bases and the V segment lost 2 bases, leaving 9 bases of the junction unmatched. The CDR3 has 16 amino acids. Per germline, CDR1 GTSNPN and CDR2 SVGIG (reference sequence). CDR3 in DNA: TGTGCCTGGAGTAACCGGGACAGGGGGTCCGGTTCACCCCTCCACTTT. The encoded protein is CAWSNRDRGSGSPLHF.

This clone has ten or more counts. The genes are TRBV6-1 and TRBJ2-7, with a weak D call TRBD2 (6 bases). The V end lost 6 bases, the J end lost 4 bases, and 7 bases lay between the germline ends. The CDR3 extends over 11 amino acids. CDR1 MNHNS and CDR2 SASEGT come from the germline V gene. The CDR3 protein is CASRAGYEQYF. The CDR3 DNA is TGTGCCAGCAGGGCGGGATACGAGCAGTACTTC.

This clone has ten or more counts. For the CDR3, the DNA is TGTGCCAGCAGGGGTGGACAGTTCAACACTGAAGCTTTCTTT. It translates to CASRGGQFNTEAFF. This sequence joins TRBV28 and TRBJ1-1; possible D gene TRBD1, 6 bases. Trimming left V 6 bases short and J 2 bases short, with 13 bases between. CDR1 is MDHEN and CDR2 is SYDVKM in the germline V gene. The CDR3 totals 14 residues.

This clone was counted ten times or more. The chain has TRBV7-9 and TRBJ2-5; D is possibly TRBD1 or TRBD2 (5 bases each). Trimming took off 5 bases at V and 5 bases at J, with 15 bases between the two ends. This CDR3 is 14 amino acids long. Germline V gives CDR1 SEHNR, CDR2 FQNEAQ (reference sequence). CDR3 sequence: CASSRDLLGETQYF. The CDR3, as DNA: TGTGCCAGCAGCAGGGACCTCCTCGGGGAGACCCAGTACTTC.

This clone was counted ten times or more. The chain links TRBV5-1 to TRBJ2-1; the match to TRBD1 covers 8 bases. V shed 6 bases and J 2 bases; nucleotides not matched to a gene: 4. Germline CDR1 is SGHRS and CDR2 is YFSETQ. The CDR3 covers 14 residues. CDR3 sequence: CASTPGGTYNEQFF. In DNA, the CDR3 is TGCGCCAGCACCCCAGGGGGCACCTACAATGAGCAGTTCTTC. Supplemented by reference TRBV5-1 and TRBJ2-1, the full variable domain reads KAGVTQTPRYLIKTRGQQVTLSCSPISGHRSVSWYQQTPGQGLQFLFEYFSETQRNKGNFPGRFSGRQFSNSRSEMNVSTLELGDSALYLCASTPGGTYNEQFFGPGTRLTVL.

Ten or more counts support this clone. This chain connects TRBV24-1 to TRBJ2-7; 8 nucleotides match TRBD2. Per the germline V gene, CDR1 is KGHDR and CDR2 is SFDVKD. The CDR3 is made up of 14 amino acids. With V trimmed by 2 bases and J by 6 bases, 5 bases remained unmatched. CDR3 nucleotide sequence: TGTGCCACCAGTGATTACAGCGGGAGAGGCGAGCAGTACTTC. Translated: CATSDYSGRGEQYF.

This clone was counted once. The junction does not match germline at one end; this may be a read error. This chain connects TRBV6-1 to TRBJ1-3, with D uncertain. Germline CDR1 is MNHNS and CDR2 is SASEGT. The CDR3 is 15 residues long. CDR3 in amino acids: CACSPQGGSGNRIYF. CDR3 coding DNA: TGTGCCTGCAGTCCCCAAGGCGGCTCTGGAAACCGCATATATTTT.

This clone was counted many times. V is TRBV6-5 and J is TRBJ2-7, with 7 bases matching TRBD2. Germline V gene sequence: CDR1 MNHEY, CDR2 SVGAGI. This CDR3 spans 14 amino acids. V lost 0 bases to trimming and J lost 6 bases; unmatched junction nucleotides: 5. CDR3 in amino acids: CASSYSRGGGEQYF. The CDR3 bases are TGTGCCAGCAGTTACTCTCGGGGCGGGGGCGAGCAGTACTTC.

This clone was seen ten or more times. A much larger clone sits a single nucleotide away, making a read error possible. Different DNA sequences within this sample yield the same CDR3. The chain joins TRBV2 to TRBJ2-7; 8 nucleotides match TRBD2. This CDR3 has 15 amino acids. Looked up from germline, CDR1 is SNHLY and CDR2 is FYNNEI. J lost 4 bases, V lost 4 bases, and 9 bases had no gene match. The CDR3 region has the DNA TGTGCCAGCAGTGCAGAGGCGGGAGGCGGTTACGAGCAGTACTTC. Protein product: CASSAEAGGGYEQYF.

This clone was seen ten or more times. Being one base from a much bigger clone, this may be a read error. Other DNA sequences in the sample encode the same CDR3. The V and J genes are TRBV6-1 and TRBJ1-2, with a weak D call TRBD1 (5 bases). Germline V gives CDR1 MNHNS, CDR2 SASEGT. The CDR3 is made up of 14 amino acids. The CDR3, as DNA: TGTGCCAGCAGCGAAGCTGGGGGGGGGGATGGCTACACCTTC. Translated, it gives CASSEAGGGDGYTF.

As to this clone: A much larger clone lies a single base off, so this may be a read error. The rearrangement joins TRBV28 to TRBJ2-7; D is unresolved. CDR3 length equals 15 residues. The germline V gene has CDR1 MDHEN and CDR2 SYDVKM. Deletions cut 3 bases from V and 7 bases from J, with 19 bases between. The CDR3 is CASSFDSVGCEEQYF. CDR3 DNA sequence: TGTGCCAGCAGTTTTGATTCGGTGGGGTGCGAGGAGCAGTACTTC.

This clone was observed at least ten times. The V gene is TRBV6-1, the J gene TRBJ1-2; TRBD1 matches at 9 bases. After removal of 9 bases from V and 2 bases from J, the junction contained 4 bases not matched to a gene. The CDR3 runs 13 residues. Germline CDR1 is MNHNS and CDR2 is SASEGT. The CDR3 loop reads CASGQGPNYGYTF. CDR3 bases: TGTGCCAGTGGACAGGGGCCCAACTATGGCTACACCTTC.

V usage is TRBV6-2 or TRBV6-3 and J usage is TRBJ1-2; 10 positions agree with TRBD1. This CDR3 region has 14 residues. CDR1 and CDR2 (germline): MNHEY, SVGEGT. Trimming cost V 6 bases and J 4 bases; bases outside gene matches: 5. The CDR3: CASRGTGEAYGYTF. The CDR3 nucleotides read TGTGCCAGCAGGGGGACAGGGGAAGCCTATGGCTACACCTTC.

This clone was found many times. The CDR3 protein is CASSRLGTEAFF. The CDR3 nucleotides are TGTGCCAGCAGCCGTCTCGGGACTGAAGCTTTCTTT. V is TRBV6-1 and J is TRBJ1-1; D is ambiguous. The V and J ends lost 6 bases and 5 bases respectively, with 10 bases between them. Germline V lookup: CDR1 MNHNS, CDR2 SASEGT. The CDR3 sequence is 12 residues long.

The V call is TRBV2, the J call TRBJ2-7, with D unresolved. The ends were cut back, 2 bases at V and 7 bases at J, with 12 bases in the middle. The length of the CDR3 is 13 residues. Germline CDR1 and CDR2: SNHLY and FYNNEI. CDR3 sequence (DNA): TGTGCCAGCAGTGAATACAGCCCCTGGGAGCAGTACTTC. It codes for CASSEYSPWEQYF.

Many counts were recorded for this clone. The chain joins TRBV5-6 to TRBJ1-4; 8 bases are shared with TRBD1. Trimming took 3 bases from V and 3 from J; bases not matched to a gene: 7. CDR3 length equals 16 residues. Germline-derived CDR1 and CDR2 are SGHDT and YYEEEE. The DNA for the CDR3 is TGTGCCAGCAGCTACCCAGGGGGCGCGGCTAATGAAAAACTGTTTTTT. It encodes CASSYPGGAANEKLFF.